This T cell receptor (beta chain) was captured in a study of blood T cell repertoires in COVID-19. This clone has a single count. Method: immunoSEQ multiplex PCR; TCRdb's copy keeps in-frame clones and lacks some. Among about 160,000 clones listed, about 80% were seen once. The CDR3 is 14 residues long. Germline values: CDR1 KGHSH, CDR2 LQKENI. Trimming left V 3 bases short and J 3 bases short, with 8 bases between. The V call is TRBV18, the J call TRBJ1-4; unclear D gene. The origin of this receptor is a man aged 65 to 79 with acute or convalescent COVID-19. Sequencing was carried out using peripheral blood. The CDR3 here is CASSPSGSNEKLFF. The CDR3 DNA is TGTGCCAGCTCACCCTCAGGCTCTAATGAAAAACTGTTTTTT.